These 7 T cell receptor beta chains were sequenced from one sample in a study of T cell responses to AZD1222 COVID-19 vaccine. The protocol was immunoSEQ multiplex PCR, while the TCRdb copy is restricted to in-frame clones and leaves out a portion. The table records fewer than 120,000 clones, approximately 90% of them present only once. The sequences come from peripheral blood, collected 28 days after the second AZD1222 dose. Every receptor here comes from an adult who received the AZD1222 COVID-19 vaccine.

This clone was recorded only once. V usage is TRBV6-6 and J usage is TRBJ2-7, with a possible D match to TRBD1 (6 bases). Germline V gene sequence: CDR1 MNHNY, CDR2 SVGAGI (reference sequence). The V end was cut by 6 bases, the J end by 1 base, with 13 bases between. The CDR3 has 14 amino acids. As DNA, the CDR3 is TGTGCCAGCAGATTACAGGGCTATTCCTACGAGCAGTACTTC. Amino acids: CASRLQGYSYEQYF.

This clone was observed a single time. The chain couples TRBV28 to TRBJ1-2; 9 nucleotides align to TRBD1. CDR3 length: 16 amino acids. V trimming: 3 bases; J trimming: 2 bases; junction bases outside the gene matches: 7. From germline, CDR1 is MDHEN and CDR2 SYDVKM. DNA of the CDR3: TGTGCCAGCAGTTTTGCGACAGGGGGAAGGAACTATGGCTACACCTTC. Translated, it gives CASSFATGGRNYGYTF.

The rearrangement joins TRBV19 to TRBJ1-4, with 9 bases that match TRBD1. V shed 3 bases and J 2 bases; nucleotides not matched to a gene: 10. The CDR3 is made up of 18 amino acids. CDR1 LNHDA and CDR2 SQIVND come from the germline V gene (reference sequence). DNA of the CDR3: TGTGCCAGTAGTATCAACTATCGGGACAGGGAGACTAATGAAAAACTGTTTTTT. It translates to CASSINYRDRETNEKLFF.

The chain recombines TRBV6-1 with TRBJ2-1; D is unresolved. The germline V gene encodes CDR1 MNHNS and CDR2 SASEGT. This CDR3 has 13 residues. The germline V and J ends were trimmed by 3 bases and 12 bases, with 15 bases remaining between them. The CDR3, as DNA: TGTGCCAGCAGTGACCAAACGCCCTGGGGGCAGTTCTTC. Translating gives CASSDQTPWGQFF.

This rearrangement joins TRBV7-8 to TRBJ2-3, with 7 bases aligning to TRBD2. The V gene's germline CDR1 is SGHVS and CDR2 FQNEAQ. Germline trimming cut 5 bases from V and 6 bases from J; bases unmatched to any gene: 8. CDR3 length: 14 amino acids. CDR3 loop: CASSLLGGWDTQYF. CDR3 DNA sequence: TGTGCCAGCAGCCTCCTGGGGGGGTGGGATACGCAGTATTTT. The variable domain in full, with the rest retrieved from reference TRBV7-8 and TRBJ2-3, is GAGVSQSPRYKVAKRGQDVALRCDPISGHVSLFWYQQALGQGPEFLTYFQNEAQLDKSGLPSDRFFAERPEGSVSTLKIQRTQQEDSAVYLCASSLLGGWDTQYFGPGTRLTVL.

The genes are TRBV10-3 and TRBJ1-2, with 8 bases aligning to TRBD1. CDR3 size: 18 residues. Trimming at V came to 9 bases and at J to 8 bases, leaving 26 bases not matched to a gene. Germline CDR1 ENHRY, CDR2 SYGVKD. In DNA form, the CDR3 reads TGTGCCATGGGAGGCAGGGGGCGAGACAATGGAGGACTTCAAGGCTACACCTTC. Protein product: CAMGGRGRDNGGLQGYTF.

V usage is TRBV2 and J usage is TRBJ2-1; a possible D gene is TRBD2 (6 bases). Germline V gene data show CDR1 as SNHLY and CDR2 as FYNNEI. The CDR3 is 13 amino acids. With 6 bases removed from V and 7 bases from J, the gap between germline ends came to 13 bases. The CDR3: CASRDPSVNEQFF. CDR3 coding DNA: TGTGCCAGCAGGGATCCTAGCGTTAATGAGCAGTTCTTC.